These 30 T cell receptor beta chains came from one sample sequenced in a study of blood T cells in healthy people across ages. Through a sample-barcoded 5' primer and a J-beta primer mix, a second PCR was run for roughly 6 to 11 cycles. TCRdb analysed the 5' RACE reads with MiXCR anew, one entry per CDR3 protein. The sample shows 700,000 or so distinct CDR3 sequences, over 20% of them seen only once. The sample taken for sequencing was blood. These receptors were collected from a man in his 70s in good health.

The V gene is TRBV18, the J gene TRBJ1-6; 9 nucleotides agree with TRBD1. V lost 6 bases to trimming and J lost 6 bases; unmatched junction nucleotides: 12. The CDR3 contains 17 residues. Germline CDR1 and CDR2: KGHSH and LQKENI. The CDR3 spells CASSQLGQGGFNSPLHF. The CDR3 nucleotides read TGTGCCAGCTCGCAGCTGGGACAGGGTGGCTTTAATTCACCCCTCCACTTT.

This clonotype was seen a few times. This chain joins TRBV20-1 and TRBJ2-6; possible D gene TRBD1, 6 bases. From germline, CDR1 is DFQATT and CDR2 SNEGSKA (reference sequence). The CDR3 has 14 residues. Trimming removed 5 bases from V and 4 bases from J, with 12 bases in between. The CDR3 loop reads CSASQGTGANVLTF. Here the CDR3 DNA reads TGCAGTGCTTCGCAGGGGACAGGGGCCAACGTCCTGACTTTC.

In its sample, this clonotype was seen a few times. The chain has TRBV18 and TRBJ2-7; 9 bases are shared with TRBD1. CDR3 length: 15 amino acids. V dropped 3 bases and J dropped 2; count of bases not matched to a gene: 5. The germline V gene has CDR1 KGHSH and CDR2 LQKENI. The CDR3 spells CASSPGQGIPYEQYV. In nucleotides, the CDR3 is TGTGCCAGCTCACCCGGACAGGGGATCCCCTACGAGCAGTACGTC.

The chain links TRBV5-1 to TRBJ2-5, with D perhaps TRBD1 or TRBD2 (5 bases each). The DNA end favors TRBJ2-7, so the J call may be wrong. CDR3 size: 15 residues. Germline V gives CDR1 SGHRS, CDR2 YFSETQ. In DNA form, the CDR3 reads TGCGCCAGCAGCTCGGTTGGGGGAGTTATCAACGAGCAGTACTTC. This gives the protein CASSSVGGVINEQYF.

This sequence joins TRBV6-5 and TRBJ1-1; weak D call: TRBD1 (6 bases). Trimming stripped 2 bases from V and 7 bases from J, with 11 bases between. This CDR3 comprises 13 residues. Germline CDR1 reads MNHEY; CDR2 reads SVGAGI. In DNA form, the CDR3 reads TGTGCCAGCAGTTACAGTCGGGACAATGAAGCTTTCTTT. Its protein product is CASSYSRDNEAFF.

The J gene is TRBJ1-2, the V gene TRBV7-9, with D possibly TRBD1 on 5 matching bases. Germline CDR1 and CDR2: SEHNR and FQNEAQ (reference sequence). Trimming took off 2 bases at V and 6 bases at J, with 10 bases between the two ends. The CDR3 has 13 amino acids. As DNA, the CDR3 is TGTGCCAGCAGCTTATGGGGGTTCAATGGCTACACCTTC. Translated: CASSLWGFNGYTF.

Remarks on this clonotype: This may be a read error, as it is one base from a much larger clone. The chain links TRBV6-5 to TRBJ2-1; D is ambiguous. From germline, CDR1 is MNHEY and CDR2 SVGAGI. This CDR3 is 14 amino acids long. V was shortened by 0 bases and J by 5 bases, with 8 bases between the two germline ends. The CDR3 nucleotides are TGTGCCAGCAGTTACTCGCATCAGAACAATGAGCAGTTCTTC. Protein: CASSYSHQNNEQFF.

This clonotype showed up just a few times. DNA of the CDR3: TGTGCCAGCAGTTGGTGGCTTGAGCAGTTCTTC. It is translated as CASSWWLEQFF. The chain combines TRBV6-2 or TRBV6-3 with TRBJ2-5; D is ambiguous. The J call is in doubt because the DNA end fits TRBJ2-1 better. CDR1 MNHEY and CDR2 SVGEGT come from the germline V gene. The length of the CDR3 is 11 residues.

The chain combines TRBV12-3 or TRBV12-4 with TRBJ2-1; D not certain. There are 15 residues in the CDR3. V was trimmed by 7 bases and J by 0 bases, leaving 13 bases between them. The CDR3 spells CASKPRGSSYNEQFF. For the CDR3, the DNA is TGTGCCAGCAAACCCCGCGGTAGCTCCTACAATGAGCAGTTCTTC.

The rearrangement links TRBV6-2 or TRBV6-3 to TRBJ1-1; a possible D gene is TRBD1 (5 bases). Trimming pared 2 bases from V and 4 bases from J, leaving 14 bases between. Germline V gene sequence: CDR1 MNHEY, CDR2 SVGEGT. The CDR3 sequence is 15 residues long. DNA of the CDR3: TGTGCCAGCAGTTACACGGGCGGGCAGGGCACTGAAGCTTTCTTT. Its translation: CASSYTGGQGTEAFF.

This clonotype was observed a handful of times. The chain has TRBV20-1 and TRBJ2-5; a possible D gene is TRBD1 (6 bases). Deletions cut 3 bases from V and 0 bases from J, with 14 bases between. CDR1 DFQATT and CDR2 SNEGSKA come from the germline V gene (reference sequence). This CDR3 comprises 15 residues. The CDR3 spells CSARQGGAYQETQYF. The CDR3, as DNA: TGCAGTGCTAGGCAAGGGGGTGCGTACCAAGAGACCCAGTACTTC.

The chain couples TRBV27 to TRBJ2-5; possibly TRBD2 for D (5 bases). This CDR3 is built from 15 residues. Trimming stripped 0 bases from V and 0 bases from J, with 8 bases between. CDR1 is MNHEY, CDR2 SMNVEV, per germline (reference sequence). CDR3 sequence reads: CASSLSRGYQETQYF. CDR3 nucleotide sequence: TGTGCCAGCAGTTTATCACGCGGGTACCAAGAGACCCAGTACTTC.

J is TRBJ2-1 and V is TRBV12-3 or TRBV12-4; D is uncertain. The CDR3 is 13 residues long. With 8 bases removed from V and 2 bases from J, the gap between germline ends came to 10 bases. The CDR3 reads CASSAAAYNEQFF. In DNA, the CDR3 is TGTGCCAGCTCCGCGGCAGCCTACAATGAGCAGTTCTTC.

This clonotype was counted a few times. At one of its ends the junction is not consistent with the germline gene, which may arise from a read error. The chain couples TRBV6-1 to TRBJ2-7; D possibly corresponds to TRBD2 (7 bases). Per germline, CDR1 MNHNS and CDR2 SASEGT. The CDR3 is made up of 13 amino acids. CDR3 amino acids: CASMGGGSDEQYF. The CDR3 coding sequence is TGTGCCAGCATGGGCGGGGGCTCCGACGAGCAGTACTTC.

This clonotype was detected only a few times. The chain carries TRBV7-2 and TRBJ2-3, with TRBD2 matching 12 bases. Germline V gene data show CDR1 as SGHTA and CDR2 as FQGNSA. The CDR3 contains 15 residues. Trimming took 5 bases from V and 6 from J; bases not matched to a gene: 6. The CDR3 loop reads CASSNPSGGVDTQYF. The CDR3 DNA is TGTGCCAGCAGCAACCCTAGCGGGGGGGTTGATACGCAGTATTTT.

The table lists this clonotype with a few counts. J is TRBJ2-2 and V is TRBV10-3; TRBD1 aligns across 7 bases. The trim removed 2 bases at V and 6 bases at J, leaving 6 bases unmatched. This CDR3 is 15 amino acids long. The germline V gene encodes CDR1 ENHRY and CDR2 SYGVKD. CDR3 DNA sequence: TGTGCCATCAGTGAGCGACAGGGCTTGTCCGGGGAGCTGTTTTTT. It yields the protein CAISERQGLSGELFF.

The chain uses TRBV6-5 and TRBJ2-1; 7 nucleotides line up with TRBD1. Germline lookup yields CDR1 MNHEY and CDR2 SVGAGI. The CDR3 extends over 15 amino acids. V shed 5 bases and J 0 bases; nucleotides not matched to a gene: 4. The CDR3 bases are TGTGCCAGCAGTGGACAGGAGAGCTCCTACAATGAGCAGTTCTTC. As protein: CASSGQESSYNEQFF.

V gene TRBV2 combines with J gene TRBJ1-1, with 7 bases identical to TRBD1. CDR3 length equals 9 residues. The V gene end was trimmed by 10 bases and the J gene end by 8 bases; junction bases not matched to a gene: 1. Looked up from germline, CDR1 is SNHLY and CDR2 is FYNNEI. The CDR3 sequence: CAKGQEAFF. The CDR3 DNA follows: TGTGCCAAGGGACAGGAAGCTTTCTTT.

The chain recombines TRBV7-9 with TRBJ1-2, with 7 bases matching TRBD1. V lost 1 base and J lost 8; bases outside the gene matches: 7. The CDR3 totals 14 residues. In germline, CDR1 is SEHNR, CDR2 FQNEAQ (reference sequence). The CDR3 DNA is TGTGCCAGCAGCTTAGTAGGAGGGGGCAAGGGCTACACCTTC. Residues: CASSLVGGGKGYTF.

The chain has TRBV18 and TRBJ1-6; D unresolved. This CDR3 is 14 amino acids long. Germline V CDR1 and CDR2: KGHSH, LQKENI. V lost 1 base and J 6 bases, leaving 7 bases between the germline ends. The CDR3 DNA reads TGTGCCAGCTCACCACAGGGTACTAATTCACCCCTCCACTTT. Protein sequence: CASSPQGTNSPLHF.

This clonotype was detected a few times. This chain uses TRBV7-2 with TRBJ1-1; TRBD1 might be the D (5 bases). The CDR3 spans 14 residues. The germline V gene has CDR1 SGHTA and CDR2 FQGNSA. The germline V and J ends were trimmed by 1 base and 10 bases, with 16 bases remaining between them. As DNA, the CDR3 is TGTGCCAGCAGCTTAGGGGGGAAAAAGGTTAGAGCTTTCTTT. Residues: CASSLGGKKVRAFF. The full variable domain, its missing parts supplied by reference TRBV7-2 and TRBJ1-1, is GAGVSQSPSNKVTEKGKDVELRCDPISGHTALYWYRQSLGQGLEFLIYFQGNSAPDKSGLPSDRFSAERTGGSVSTLTIQRTQQEDSAVYLCASSLGGKKVRAFFGQGTRLTVV.

The gene calls are TRBV2 and TRBJ2-5; the match to TRBD1 covers 7 bases. Germline CDR1 SNHLY, CDR2 FYNNEI. The V segment lost 7 bases and the J segment 2 bases; nucleotides outside the gene matches: 7. CDR3 length equals 14 residues. The CDR3 region has the DNA TGTGCCAGCAATACAGGGGCCGGGCAAGAGACCCAGTACTTC. It translates to CASNTGAGQETQYF.

CDR3 nucleotides: TGCAGCGTCACTCTGCCTAGCGGGGGGGCCGAAGATACGCAGTATTTT. Translating gives CSVTLPSGGAEDTQYF. J is TRBJ2-3 and V is TRBV29-1; 12 bases fit TRBD2. Germline-derived CDR1 and CDR2 are SQVTM and ANQGSEA. The ends lost 6 bases at V and 5 bases at J; junction bases unmatched: 12. The length of the CDR3 is 16 residues.

In its sample, this clonotype was seen a few times. The chain has TRBV5-5 and TRBJ2-1, with a tentative D call TRBD1 (5 bases). V shed 0 bases and J shed 4 bases, with 11 bases lying between them. The CDR3 is 15 amino acids. Per the germline V gene, CDR1 is SGHKS and CDR2 is YYEKEE (reference sequence). CDR3 nucleotide sequence: TGTGCCAGCAGCTTGGATTGGTCAGGGTACAATGAGCAGTTCTTC. This encodes CASSLDWSGYNEQFF.

The chain links TRBV7-8 to TRBJ2-7; a weak D match, TRBD2 (6 bases). The J call may be wrong; the DNA end is better matched by TRBJ2-1. The CDR3 has 14 amino acids. The germline CDR1 and CDR2 sequences are SGHVS and FQNEAQ. This CDR3 reads CASSPRDLHNEQFF. Written as DNA, the CDR3 is TGTGCCAGCAGCCCCCGGGACTTACACAATGAGCAGTTCTTC.

This clonotype was observed many times. The rearrangement joins TRBV7-9 to TRBJ1-4, with 9 bases matching TRBD1. Germline CDR1 reads SEHNR; CDR2 reads FQNEAQ (reference sequence). V shed 6 bases, J shed 5 bases, and the junction held 4 bases outside the gene matches. CDR3 length: 14 residues. The CDR3 DNA follows: TGTGCCAGCAGTTCGGGACAGGGAAATGAAAAACTGTTTTTT. This encodes CASSSGQGNEKLFF.

The CDR3 coding sequence is TGCGCCAGCCGCCTCTTTGGTCGGGGGAGCACAGATACGCAGTATTTT. This codes for CASRLFGRGSTDTQYF. This chain joins TRBV5-1 and TRBJ2-3, with D maybe TRBD2 (6 bases). CDR1 is SGHRS and CDR2 is YFSETQ in the germline V gene. The ends were cut back, 7 bases at V and 0 bases at J, with 18 bases in the middle. The CDR3 runs to 16 residues.

The V call is TRBV6-2 or TRBV6-3, the J call TRBJ2-4; D might be TRBD1 (7 bases). Trimming shortened V by 6 bases and J by 0 bases, and 18 bases separated the two germline ends. Germline V gives CDR1 MNHEY, CDR2 SVGEGT. This CDR3 has 17 amino acids. DNA of the CDR3: TGTGCCAGCAGAGATGACAGGGTGGGACTAGCCAAAAACATTCAGTACTTC. Translating gives CASRDDRVGLAKNIQYF.

This chain uses TRBV14 with TRBJ1-2, with TRBD1 identical over 7 bases. Germline-derived CDR1 and CDR2 are SGHDN and FVKESK. The J segment lost 3 bases and the V segment lost 7 bases, leaving 8 bases of the junction unmatched. This CDR3 is 14 amino acids long. CDR3 sequence (DNA): TGTGCCAGCAAGGTTTACAGGGGCCACTATGGCTACACCTTC. Translation: CASKVYRGHYGYTF.

The chain employs TRBV2 and TRBJ2-1, with 8 bases that match TRBD1. The CDR3 has 18 residues. V was pared by 0 bases and J by 1 base, with 8 bases of the junction left unmatched. Looked up from germline, CDR1 is SNHLY and CDR2 is FYNNEI. The CDR3 here is CASSEALAGGLSYNEQFF. The CDR3 coding sequence is TGTGCCAGCAGTGAAGCTTTGGCAGGGGGCTTGTCCTACAATGAGCAGTTCTTC. The whole variable domain, remainder taken from reference TRBV2 and TRBJ2-1, is EPEVTQTPSHQVTQMGQEVILRCVPISNHLYFYWYRQILGQKVEFLVSFYNNEISEKSEIFDDQFSVERPDGSNFTLKIRSTKLEDSAMYFCASSEALAGGLSYNEQFFGPGTRLTVL.